Sequencing of this T cell receptor beta chain was carried out in a study of T cell clonality in common variable immunodeficiency. General study results and limits: In common variable immunodeficiency, TCR beta chains reportedly carried fewer deletions and N-nucleotide insertions. CVID subjects had higher TCRbeta clonality than healthy controls, most marked in about a third. CVID patient heterogeneity limited repertoire-clinical complication correlations.

This clone was found many times. The antigen is undetermined. The read terminates 3 residues before the CDR3 end, so the remaining end is supplied by the germline J gene. TCRdb's table, derived via immunoSEQ multiplex PCR, lists solely in-frame clones and lacks some. The sample is made up of over 55,000 clones, none counted only once. CDR3 length equals 16 residues. Germline assignment: CDR1 KGHSH and CDR2 LQKENI. V gave up 3 bases and J gave up 3 bases; unmatched junction bases: 2. This TCR was sampled from a person aged 18 to 69 in good health. Sequenced input: peripheral blood mononuclear cells. The J gene is TRBJ2-3, the V gene TRBV18, with TRBD2 matching 14 bases. The CDR3 bases that were read are TGTGCCAGCTCACCCCGACTAGCGGGAGGGACAGATACG. The encoded protein is CASSPRLAGGTDT. The entire CDR3 reads CASSPRLAGGTDTQYF.